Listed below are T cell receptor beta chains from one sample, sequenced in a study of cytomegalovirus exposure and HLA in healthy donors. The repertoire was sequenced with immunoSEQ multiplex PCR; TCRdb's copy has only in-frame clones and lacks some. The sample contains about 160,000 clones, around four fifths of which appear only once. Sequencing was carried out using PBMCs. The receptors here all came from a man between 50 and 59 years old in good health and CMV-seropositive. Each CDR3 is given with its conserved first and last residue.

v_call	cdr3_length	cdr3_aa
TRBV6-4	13	CASSDQARDTQYF
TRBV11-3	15	CASSSRQGATDTQYF
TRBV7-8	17	CASSLLRVHLENSPLHF
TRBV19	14	CASRDSFSNQPQHF
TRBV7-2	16	CASSFEGGVGNQPQHF
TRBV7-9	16	CASSFGTSGSWETQYF
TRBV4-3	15	CASSQVAGQYNEQFF
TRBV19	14	CASSIRTGDSPLHF
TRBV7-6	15	CASSLQTGLNTEAFF
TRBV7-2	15	CASSTLRGPKNIQYF
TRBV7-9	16	CASSHGDRTIYNEQFF
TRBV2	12	CASRDYTGELFF
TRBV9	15	CASSARGAGYTEAFF
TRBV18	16	CASSPTSGISYNEQFF
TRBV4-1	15	CASSRLTPGDTEAFF
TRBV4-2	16	CASSYSGGGSTDTQYF
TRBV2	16	CASSESVRDRAYEQYF
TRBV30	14	CAWGLAGLTDTQYF
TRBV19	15	CASRPTRSYNSPLHF
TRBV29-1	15	CSVAKGGGSDNEQFF
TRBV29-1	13	CSVVRTGRETQYF
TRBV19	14	CASTKSEGNQPQHF
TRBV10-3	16	CAISERTGVGANVLTF
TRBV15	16	CATSRDRVTGRNGYTF
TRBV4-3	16	CASSPEPEVSNTEAFF
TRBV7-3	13	CASSFSAGNTIYF
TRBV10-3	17	CAISDRLAGGPFDTQYF
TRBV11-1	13	CASSPHIDSEQYF
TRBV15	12	CATSISIGTQYF
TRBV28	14	CASSQGFASYEQYF
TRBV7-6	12	CASSAENNEQFF
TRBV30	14	CAWSVHRVYTEAFF
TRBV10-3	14	CAISGGQGNTEAFF
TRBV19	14	CASSIRRGKETQYF
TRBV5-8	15	CASSLVGQRNSPLHF
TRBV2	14	CASSEEADTGELFF
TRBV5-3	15	CARSLQEENTGELFF
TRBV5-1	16	CASSLIGLANTGELFF
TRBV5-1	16	CASSLGLAGETDTQYF
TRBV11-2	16	CASSPGQGHMNTEAFF
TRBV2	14	CASKLAGSTYEQYF
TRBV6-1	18	CASSEGTGLSSYNSPLHF
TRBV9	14	CASSSGQGSEKLFF
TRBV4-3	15	CASSQYQSGMYEQYF
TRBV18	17	CASSPLTGTGGAGGYTF
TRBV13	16	CASSSSRLAGDYEQYF
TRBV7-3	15	CASSPNRGNTGELFF
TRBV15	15	CATSSSSGGWHEQFF
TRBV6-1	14	CASTGQGSNYGYTF
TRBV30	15	CAWSSNGGSTGELFF
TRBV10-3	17	CATKSRAGGLNTGELFF
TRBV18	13	CASSPYREYEQYF
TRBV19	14	CASSITGTPESGTF
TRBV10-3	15	CAISSGSAAMDEQFF
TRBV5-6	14	CASSLAGGNYGYTF